The next 19 T cell receptor beta chains were all read from a single sample in a study of T cells in Graves' hyperthyroidism and ophthalmopathy. Template material for amplifying TCR beta CDR3 regions consisted of RNA transcripts. A set of HTBI primers served as the primers for a first-round RT-PCR of the TCR CDR3. TCRdb called the multiplex PCR reads again in MiXCR, with one record for every CDR3 protein. The table has more than 350,000 distinct CDR3 sequences, roughly 14% seen once. The sample was blood. The source of these receptors is a woman in her twenties or thirties with Graves' ophthalmopathy.

This clonotype showed up many times. This chain joins TRBV7-3 and TRBJ2-3; D might be TRBD2 (7 bases). Germline CDR1 and CDR2: SGHTA and FQGTGA. This CDR3 region has 15 residues. Deletions cut 3 bases from V and 1 base from J, with 11 bases between. CDR3 sequence reads: CASSFGGGGTDTQYF. The CDR3 nucleotides are TGTGCCAGCAGCTTTGGGGGGGGCGGCACAGATACGCAGTATTTT.

This clonotype was counted a few times. A much larger clone lies one base from this, so it may be a read error. The rearrangement uses TRBV20-1 and TRBJ1-2; D not certain. Germline CDR1 is DFQATT and CDR2 is SNEGSKA (reference sequence). This CDR3 is built from 17 residues. Deletions cut 6 bases from V and 1 base from J, with 24 bases between. The CDR3 loop reads CSALDKTPLNFNYGYTF. In DNA, the CDR3 is TGCAGTGCCCTAGACAAGACTCCCTTGAATTTTAACTATGGCTACACCTTC.

This clonotype has at least ten counts. The V and J genes are TRBV13 and TRBJ2-7; D may be TRBD2 (6 bases). Germline assignment: CDR1 PRHDT and CDR2 FYEKMQ (reference sequence). V was cut by 5 bases and J by 3 bases, with 17 bases left in between. The CDR3 runs 15 residues. CDR3 bases: TGTGCCAGCAGCCGGGGGTTGGGCAGGGTCTACGAGCAGTACTTC. Translating gives CASSRGLGRVYEQYF.

This clonotype was observed many times. V usage is TRBV5-1 and J usage is TRBJ1-4; no reliable D call. The germline gives CDR1 SGHRS, CDR2 YFSETQ. The CDR3 covers 15 residues. V lost 1 base and J lost 3, with 10 bases in between. CDR3 DNA: TGCGCCAGCAGCTTGCTTCGGGGTCCTAATGAAAAACTGTTTTTT. Translation: CASSLLRGPNEKLFF.

This chain connects TRBV5-1 to TRBJ2-7; D ambiguous. Germline CDR1 and CDR2: SGHRS and YFSETQ. This CDR3 is 14 amino acids long. The V end lost 2 bases, the J end lost 0 bases, and 9 bases lay between the germline ends. CDR3 in amino acids: CASSFPGSSYEQYF. CDR3 DNA sequence: TGCGCCAGCAGCTTTCCGGGCAGCTCCTACGAGCAGTACTTC.

In its sample, this clonotype was seen many times. The genes are TRBV5-1 and TRBJ2-1; 11 nucleotides agree with TRBD2. The germline CDR1 and CDR2 sequences are SGHRS and YFSETQ. The CDR3 has 17 residues. V was pared by 0 bases and J by 2 bases, with 4 bases of the junction left unmatched. The CDR3 region has the DNA TGCGCCAGCAGCTTGGGGGGACTAGCGGACGCCTACAATGAGCAGTTCTTC. Encoded protein: CASSLGGLADAYNEQFF. The full variable domain, in which reference TRBV5-1 and TRBJ2-1 provide the parts outside the CDR3, is KAGVTQTPRYLIKTRGQQVTLSCSPISGHRSVSWYQQTPGQGLQFLFEYFSETQRNKGNFPGRFSGRQFSNSRSEMNVSTLELGDSALYLCASSLGGLADAYNEQFFGPGTRLTVL.

This clonotype showed up many times. The chain is built from TRBV9 and TRBJ2-7, with D tentatively TRBD2 (6 bases). Trimming shortened V by 0 bases and J by 0 bases, and 10 bases separated the two germline ends. The CDR3 has 15 residues. Germline CDR1 SGDLS, CDR2 YYNGEE. Here the CDR3 reads CASSVGVGGSYEQYF. CDR3 nucleotide sequence: TGTGCCAGCAGCGTAGGAGTCGGGGGCTCCTACGAGCAGTACTTC.

This clonotype has ten or more counts. The chain joins TRBV9 to TRBJ2-5; D gene ambiguous. CDR1 is SGDLS, CDR2 YYNGEE, per germline. Trimming took 0 bases from V and 9 from J, leaving 15 bases between them. CDR3 length: 14 residues. Here the CDR3 reads CASSVEASPRAQYF. The CDR3 DNA reads TGTGCCAGCAGCGTAGAGGCGTCCCCCAGAGCCCAGTACTTC.

This clonotype was observed a handful of times. The chain recombines TRBV6-1 with TRBJ1-1; D might be TRBD1 (6 bases). This CDR3 contains 15 residues. The germline V gene encodes CDR1 MNHNS and CDR2 SASEGT. The ends were cut back, 0 bases at V and 4 bases at J, with 12 bases in the middle. The CDR3 loop is CASSEAGGFGTEAFF. The CDR3 DNA is TGTGCCAGCAGTGAAGCAGGGGGTTTCGGCACTGAAGCTTTCTTT.

This clonotype was recorded at least ten times. This chain's CDR3 is CSASAQASTYEQYF. The CDR3 bases are TGCAGTGCTTCGGCCCAAGCTTCAACCTACGAGCAGTACTTC. The rearrangement joins TRBV20-1 to TRBJ2-7; D uncertain. V shed 5 bases and J shed 2 bases, with 16 bases lying between them. The CDR3 sequence is 14 residues long. CDR1 and CDR2 (germline): DFQATT, SNEGSKA (reference sequence).

At least ten counts were recorded for this clonotype. The rearrangement joins TRBV25-1 to TRBJ2-3, with a tentative D call TRBD2 (6 bases). The V gene lost 6 bases and the J gene lost 5 bases, with 27 bases spanning the gap. The CDR3 has 18 residues. CDR1 is MGHDK and CDR2 is SYGVNS in the germline V gene. The CDR3 protein is CASRDTRRGLKSGDTQYF. The CDR3 DNA is TGTGCCAGCAGAGATACTAGGCGGGGCCTTAAGTCGGGAGATACGCAGTATTTT. Full variable domain (outside the CDR3, taken from reference TRBV25-1 and TRBJ2-3): EADIYQTPRYLVIGTGKKITLECSQTMGHDKMYWYQQDPGMELHLIHYSYGVNSTEKGDLSSESTVSRIRTEHFPLTLESARPSHTSQYLCASRDTRRGLKSGDTQYFGPGTRLTVL.

This clonotype was seen a few times. The gene calls are TRBV9 and TRBJ1-4; TRBD1 matches 8 bases. The CDR3 runs to 14 residues. Germline CDR1 SGDLS, CDR2 YYNGEE. Trimming at V came to 3 bases and at J to 5 bases, leaving 3 bases not matched to a gene. CDR3 sequence (DNA): TGTGCCAGCAGCGAGGGACAGGACAATGAAAAACTGTTTTTT. Protein: CASSEGQDNEKLFF.

This clonotype has ten or more counts. Here the CDR3 reads CASSDLLGGEGSWNEQFF. CDR3 nucleotides: TGTGCCAGCAGTGATCTCTTGGGGGGGGAGGGGAGTTGGAATGAGCAGTTCTTC. J is TRBJ2-1 and V is TRBV6-1; 7 bases are a match to TRBD2. Germline V gene data show CDR1 as MNHNS and CDR2 as SASEGT. This CDR3 is built from 18 residues. After removal of 3 bases from V and 7 bases from J, the junction contained 18 bases not matched to a gene.

CDR3 coding DNA: TGCGCCAGCAGTGAGAGAGAAGAGACCCAGTACTTC. Encoded protein: CASSEREETQYF. This rearrangement joins TRBV10-1 to TRBJ2-5, with D unresolved. Between the trimmed V and J ends, which lost 2 bases and 3 bases, there was a span of 4 bases. This CDR3 spans 12 amino acids. CDR1 WNHNN and CDR2 SYGVQD come from the germline V gene (reference sequence).

The gene calls are TRBV11-2 and TRBJ1-1; 7 nucleotides match TRBD1. J gave up 5 bases and V 1 base, and 7 bases lay outside the gene matches. Germline CDR1 reads SGHAT; CDR2 reads FQNNGV. This CDR3 comprises 15 residues. The CDR3 is CASSLAQGGSTEAFF. The CDR3 nucleotides are TGTGCCAGCAGCTTAGCCCAAGGGGGCTCGACTGAAGCTTTCTTT.

The table lists this clonotype with a few counts. The gene calls are TRBV2 and TRBJ1-5; D remains unclear. The CDR3 runs 17 residues. CDR1 is SNHLY, CDR2 FYNNEI, per germline. V shed 6 bases and J shed 0 bases, with 18 bases lying between them. CDR3 residues: CASRQVGGPYSNQPQHF. CDR3 nucleotides: TGTGCCAGCAGGCAGGTTGGAGGGCCCTATAGCAATCAGCCCCAGCATTTT.

This clonotype was picked up many times. This chain links TRBV27 with TRBJ1-5; 7 bases are shared with TRBD1. This CDR3 is built from 15 residues. Unmatched junction bases numbered 11, after V lost 5 bases and J lost 7 bases. Germline CDR1 and CDR2: MNHEY and SMNVEV (reference sequence). The CDR3 coding sequence is TGTGCCAGCAGTCTAAACAGGGGTGGAGAACAGCCCCAGCATTTT. This gives the protein CASSLNRGGEQPQHF.

This clonotype has a count of ten or more. The chain is built from TRBV20-1 and TRBJ1-1, with D possibly matching TRBD1 (6 bases). The CDR3 contains 15 residues. The V end lost 6 bases, the J end lost 0 bases, and 17 bases lay between the germline ends. Germline lookup yields CDR1 DFQATT and CDR2 SNEGSKA (reference sequence). In DNA, the CDR3 is TGCAGTGCCGAGGGGGGTTTGGGGATGAACACTGAAGCTTTCTTT. It codes for CSAEGGLGMNTEAFF.

This clonotype was observed many times. The genes are TRBV6-1 and TRBJ1-1, with 9 bases lining up with TRBD1. Germline trimming cut 6 bases from V and 2 bases from J; bases unmatched to any gene: 7. This CDR3 spans 15 amino acids. Germline CDR1 reads MNHNS; CDR2 reads SASEGT. The CDR3 region has the DNA TGTGCCAGCAGGGACGTGGACAGGGGCAACACTGAAGCTTTCTTT. It codes for CASRDVDRGNTEAFF.